These T cell receptor beta chains were read from a single sample in a study of neoadjuvant anti-PD-1 for oral cavity cancer. TCRdb's copy holds only in-frame clones and misses some; the assay was immunoSEQ multiplex PCR. The sample has some 61,000 clones; approximately 85% are singletons. Sample: PBMCs, taken after nivolumab (anti-PD-1) treatment. Source of these receptors: a person between 40 and 85 years old with oral cavity squamous cell carcinoma. Both conserved end residues are part of each CDR3. Each record gives: J gene, clone size, V gene, D gene, CDR3 protein, CDR3 DNA. D genes are given only for firm matches. Size is omitted from some rows. Given values are once, few, many or a class for expanded clones.

j_gene: TRBJ2-7
abundance: NA
v_gene: TRBV7-9
d_gene: NA
CDR3aa: CASSLEAGLTLFAQYF
CDR3nt: TGTGCCAGCAGCTTAGAGGCTGGACTTACCCTTTTCGCGCAGTACTTC

j_gene: TRBJ2-3
abundance: NA
v_gene: TRBV29-1
d_gene: TRBD2
CDR3aa: CSSTSGRALADTQYF
CDR3nt: TGCAGCTCGACTAGCGGGAGGGCCCTGGCAGATACGCAGTATTTT

j_gene: TRBJ2-7
abundance: once
v_gene: TRBV6-6
d_gene: NA
CDR3aa: CASSYSMGVSYEQYF
CDR3nt: TGTGCCAGCAGTTACTCAATGGGAGTGTCCTACGAGCAGTACTTC

j_gene: TRBJ1-2
abundance: few
v_gene: TRBV4-2
d_gene: TRBD1
CDR3aa: CASSQGPPGTGDNYGYTF
CDR3nt: TGTGCCAGCAGCCAAGGGCCTCCGGGGACAGGGGACAACTATGGCTACACCTTC

j_gene: TRBJ2-4
abundance: few
v_gene: TRBV2
d_gene: TRBD1
CDR3aa: CASGSRDRALIAKNIQYF
CDR3nt: TGTGCCAGCGGAAGCCGGGACAGGGCCCTCATAGCCAAAAACATTCAGTACTTC

j_gene: TRBJ2-5
abundance: NA
v_gene: TRBV27
d_gene: NA
CDR3aa: CASRRLEGRETQYF
CDR3nt: TGTGCCAGCAGGAGGCTCGAGGGTAGAGAGACCCAGTACTTC

j_gene: TRBJ2-7
abundance: NA
v_gene: TRBV4-2
d_gene: TRBD2
CDR3aa: CASSQDQGGGVYEQYF
CDR3nt: TGTGCCAGCAGCCAAGATCAGGGCGGGGGGGTCTACGAGCAGTACTTC

j_gene: TRBJ2-7
abundance: once
v_gene: TRBV19
d_gene: NA
CDR3aa: CASSPPEGNEQYF
CDR3nt: TGTGCCAGTAGCCCCCCGGAGGGGAACGAGCAGTACTTC

j_gene: TRBJ2-1
abundance: NA
v_gene: TRBV2
d_gene: NA
CDR3aa: CASRGPGALAVSYNEQFF
CDR3nt: TGTGCCAGCAGAGGCCCCGGGGCGCTAGCAGTTTCCTACAATGAGCAGTTCTTC

j_gene: TRBJ1-4
abundance: NA
v_gene: TRBV6-5
d_gene: TRBD1
CDR3aa: CASSRGTASNEKLFF
CDR3nt: TGTGCCAGCAGCCGCGGGACAGCGTCTAATGAAAAACTGTTTTTT

j_gene: TRBJ2-7
abundance: NA
v_gene: TRBV5-1
d_gene: NA
CDR3aa: CASGVDSYEQYF
CDR3nt: TGCGCCAGCGGGGTTGACTCCTACGAGCAGTACTTC

j_gene: TRBJ2-7
abundance: few
v_gene: TRBV7-9
d_gene: NA
CDR3aa: CASSFQDGAYEQYF
CDR3nt: TGTGCCAGCAGCTTCCAGGACGGGGCCTACGAGCAGTACTTC

j_gene: TRBJ2-3
abundance: NA
v_gene: TRBV9
d_gene: TRBD2
CDR3aa: CASSVDDGRAGDTQYF
CDR3nt: TGTGCCAGCAGCGTAGATGACGGGAGGGCAGGAGATACGCAGTATTTT

j_gene: TRBJ2-7
abundance: NA
v_gene: TRBV5-1
d_gene: TRBD1
CDR3aa: CASSGTAPYEQYF
CDR3nt: TGCGCCAGCAGCGGGACAGCCCCCTACGAGCAGTACTTC

j_gene: TRBJ2-3
abundance: few
v_gene: TRBV2
d_gene: NA
CDR3aa: CASSDGIPTDTQYF
CDR3nt: TGTGCCAGCAGTGATGGGATTCCCACAGATACGCAGTATTTT

j_gene: TRBJ1-5
abundance: few
v_gene: TRBV10-2
d_gene: NA
CDR3aa: CASTAAGGQPQHF
CDR3nt: TGCGCCAGCACGGCGGCTGGGGGTCAGCCCCAGCATTTT

j_gene: TRBJ2-7
abundance: NA
v_gene: TRBV30
d_gene: NA
CDR3aa: CAWSVLTYEQYF
CDR3nt: TGTGCCTGGAGTGTACTCACCTACGAGCAGTACTTC

j_gene: TRBJ2-1
abundance: NA
v_gene: TRBV19
d_gene: TRBD2
CDR3aa: CASSIPPTSGRGSSYNEQFF
CDR3nt: TGTGCCAGTAGTATCCCCCCGACTAGCGGGAGAGGGAGCTCCTACAATGAGCAGTTCTTC

j_gene: TRBJ2-1
abundance: NA
v_gene: TRBV19
d_gene: NA
CDR3aa: CASTETDSSYNEQFF
CDR3nt: TGTGCCAGTACTGAGACAGACAGCTCCTACAATGAGCAGTTCTTC

j_gene: TRBJ2-2
abundance: NA
v_gene: TRBV11-3
d_gene: TRBD2
CDR3aa: CASSGRGGTGELFF
CDR3nt: TGTGCCAGCAGCGGACGGGGAGGGACCGGGGAGCTGTTTTTT

j_gene: TRBJ1-5
abundance: NA
v_gene: TRBV15
d_gene: TRBD1
CDR3aa: CATSRGGTGNQPQHF
CDR3nt: TGTGCCACCAGCAGAGGAGGGACAGGCAATCAGCCCCAGCATTTT

j_gene: TRBJ1-3
abundance: NA
v_gene: TRBV7-6
d_gene: NA
CDR3aa: CASSPEYSLPGNTIYF
CDR3nt: TGTGCCAGCAGCCCCGAGTATTCTCTCCCTGGAAACACCATATATTTT

j_gene: TRBJ2-7
abundance: once
v_gene: TRBV27
d_gene: NA
CDR3aa: CASRRYEQYF
CDR3nt: TGTGCCAGCAGACGCTACGAGCAGTACTTC

j_gene: TRBJ2-7
abundance: NA
v_gene: TRBV7-9
d_gene: TRBD1
CDR3aa: CASSLTQGASEQYF
CDR3nt: TGTGCCAGCAGCTTAACGCAGGGGGCATCCGAGCAGTACTTC

j_gene: TRBJ2-2
abundance: once
v_gene: TRBV11-3
d_gene: NA
CDR3aa: CASSFGRSGELFF
CDR3nt: TGTGCCAGCAGCTTCGGGCGTTCCGGGGAGCTGTTTTTT

j_gene: TRBJ2-7
abundance: NA
v_gene: TRBV2
d_gene: NA
CDR3aa: CASRDGQLYEQYF
CDR3nt: TGTGCCAGCAGAGATGGACAGCTCTACGAGCAGTACTTC

j_gene: TRBJ2-7
abundance: NA
v_gene: TRBV7-3
d_gene: TRBD1
CDR3aa: CASSLTVPFFPGTGTSYEQYF
CDR3nt: TGTGCCAGCAGCTTAACGGTCCCCTTTTTTCCCGGGACAGGTACTAGCTACGAGCAGTACTTC

j_gene: TRBJ1-2
abundance: NA
v_gene: TRBV27
d_gene: TRBD1
CDR3aa: CASSINLGQGLIYGYTF
CDR3nt: TGTGCCAGCAGTATAAACTTGGGACAGGGATTAATCTATGGCTACACCTTC

j_gene: TRBJ2-1
abundance: NA
v_gene: TRBV18
d_gene: NA
CDR3aa: CASSPGRDRLDEQFF
CDR3nt: TGTGCCAGCTCACCTGGCAGGGATCGTTTGGATGAGCAGTTCTTC

j_gene: TRBJ2-6
abundance: NA
v_gene: TRBV7-9
d_gene: NA
CDR3aa: CASSPLGSGANVLTF
CDR3nt: TGTGCCAGCAGCCCCCTCGGGTCTGGGGCCAACGTCCTGACTTTC

j_gene: TRBJ2-3
abundance: NA
v_gene: TRBV2
d_gene: NA
CDR3aa: CASSERGLVTDTQYF
CDR3nt: TGTGCCAGCAGTGAACGGGGGCTAGTCACAGATACGCAGTATTTT

j_gene: TRBJ2-1
abundance: NA
v_gene: TRBV10-1
d_gene: TRBD2
CDR3aa: CASSESGGGSYNEQFF
CDR3nt: TGCGCCAGCAGTGAGTCGGGGGGGGGCTCCTACAATGAGCAGTTCTTC

j_gene: TRBJ2-7
abundance: once
v_gene: TRBV27
d_gene: NA
CDR3aa: CASGPASGEQYF
CDR3nt: TGTGCCAGCGGGCCAGCTTCGGGGGAGCAGTACTTC

j_gene: TRBJ1-4
abundance: NA
v_gene: TRBV4-2
d_gene: NA
CDR3aa: CASSQDGTRTNEKLFF
CDR3nt: TGTGCCAGCAGCCAAGACGGGACACGAACTAATGAAAAACTGTTTTTT

j_gene: TRBJ2-2
abundance: NA
v_gene: TRBV19
d_gene: NA
CDR3aa: CASSISRGTGELFF
CDR3nt: TGTGCCAGTAGTATAAGCCGAGGCACCGGGGAGCTGTTTTTT

j_gene: TRBJ2-7
abundance: NA
v_gene: TRBV4-2
d_gene: NA
CDR3aa: CAAGGGWEQYF
CDR3nt: TGTGCCGCCGGAGGGGGCTGGGAGCAGTACTTC

j_gene: TRBJ2-7
abundance: NA
v_gene: TRBV28
d_gene: TRBD1
CDR3aa: CASSSSLTGTGRYEQYF
CDR3nt: TGTGCCAGCAGTTCCTCTCTGACCGGGACAGGGAGGTACGAGCAGTACTTC

j_gene: TRBJ2-5
abundance: NA
v_gene: TRBV6-5
d_gene: TRBD2
CDR3aa: CASSSLTSGIQETQYF
CDR3nt: TGTGCCAGCAGTTCTCTGACTAGCGGGATCCAAGAGACCCAGTACTTC

j_gene: TRBJ2-4
abundance: NA
v_gene: TRBV2
d_gene: NA
CDR3aa: CASSEGLGSMGKNIQYF
CDR3nt: TGTGCCAGCAGTGAAGGATTGGGGTCTATGGGCAAAAACATTCAGTACTTC

j_gene: TRBJ1-5
abundance: NA
v_gene: TRBV15
d_gene: TRBD1
CDR3aa: CATSRDSNTGDSNQPQHF
CDR3nt: TGTGCCACCAGCAGAGATTCTAACACAGGGGATAGCAATCAGCCCCAGCATTTT

j_gene: TRBJ1-4
abundance: NA
v_gene: TRBV5-6
d_gene: NA
CDR3aa: CASSSGTAHEKLFF
CDR3nt: TGTGCCAGCAGCTCCGGGACTGCCCATGAAAAACTGTTTTTT

j_gene: TRBJ1-3
abundance: NA
v_gene: TRBV7-2
d_gene: NA
CDR3aa: CASSPDSSGNTIYF
CDR3nt: TGTGCCAGCAGCCCCGACAGCTCTGGAAACACCATATATTTT

j_gene: TRBJ2-3
abundance: NA
v_gene: TRBV20-1
d_gene: NA
CDR3aa: CSAGERDTQYF
CDR3nt: TGCAGTGCTGGGGAAAGAGATACGCAGTATTTT

j_gene: TRBJ1-4
abundance: NA
v_gene: TRBV19
d_gene: TRBD1
CDR3aa: CASSSFRDSQLFF
CDR3nt: TGTGCCAGTAGTAGCTTCCGGGACAGCCAACTGTTTTTT

j_gene: TRBJ1-5
abundance: NA
v_gene: TRBV15
d_gene: NA
CDR3aa: CATSREVDQPQHF
CDR3nt: TGTGCCACCAGCAGAGAAGTGGATCAGCCCCAGCATTTT

j_gene: TRBJ1-1
abundance: NA
v_gene: TRBV9
d_gene: TRBD1
CDR3aa: CASSVEPQGATEAFF
CDR3nt: TGTGCCAGCAGCGTAGAACCGCAGGGGGCCACTGAAGCTTTCTTT

j_gene: TRBJ2-1
abundance: NA
v_gene: TRBV6-1
d_gene: NA
CDR3aa: CASSVGYNEQFF
CDR3nt: TGTGCCAGCAGTGTTGGTTACAATGAGCAGTTCTTC

j_gene: TRBJ2-5
abundance: NA
v_gene: TRBV7-3
d_gene: TRBD2
CDR3aa: CASSLTRTSEQETQYF
CDR3nt: TGTGCCAGCAGCTTAACGCGGACTAGCGAACAAGAGACCCAGTACTTC

j_gene: TRBJ1-1
abundance: NA
v_gene: TRBV6-1
d_gene: NA
CDR3aa: CASSVDAFRGAFF
CDR3nt: TGTGCCAGCAGTGTAGACGCTTTCAGGGGAGCTTTCTTT

j_gene: TRBJ1-1
abundance: few
v_gene: TRBV29-1
d_gene: NA
CDR3aa: CSVGVWNTEAFF
CDR3nt: TGCAGCGTTGGGGTATGGAACACTGAAGCTTTCTTT

j_gene: TRBJ2-2
abundance: few
v_gene: TRBV7-3
d_gene: TRBD2
CDR3aa: CASSSTSGNTGELFF
CDR3nt: TGTGCCAGCAGCTCGACTAGCGGGAACACCGGGGAGCTGTTTTTT

j_gene: TRBJ1-2
abundance: NA
v_gene: TRBV6-6
d_gene: NA
CDR3aa: CASSYSIVGLGYTF
CDR3nt: TGTGCCAGCAGTTACTCGATAGTTGGGCTAGGCTACACCTTC

j_gene: TRBJ2-7
abundance: few
v_gene: TRBV27
d_gene: TRBD2
CDR3aa: CASSPKAGGTVYEQYF
CDR3nt: TGTGCCAGCAGCCCCAAAGCGGGAGGAACTGTCTACGAGCAGTACTTC

j_gene: TRBJ2-3
abundance: NA
v_gene: TRBV9
d_gene: TRBD2
CDR3aa: CASSAWRLAPTDTQYF
CDR3nt: TGTGCCAGCAGCGCCTGGAGACTAGCCCCCACAGATACGCAGTATTTT

j_gene: TRBJ1-2
abundance: few
v_gene: TRBV30
d_gene: TRBD1
CDR3aa: CAWSFQGARGYTF
CDR3nt: TGTGCCTGGAGTTTTCAGGGGGCTCGGGGCTACACCTTC

j_gene: TRBJ2-1
abundance: NA
v_gene: TRBV7-8
d_gene: NA
CDR3aa: CASSLGASPGPYNEQFF
CDR3nt: TGTGCCAGCAGCTTAGGAGCTTCGCCTGGCCCCTACAATGAGCAGTTCTTC

j_gene: TRBJ1-1
abundance: NA
v_gene: TRBV5-1
d_gene: TRBD1
CDR3aa: CASSLNQGAVTEAFF
CDR3nt: TGCGCCAGCAGCTTGAATCAGGGGGCGGTCACTGAAGCTTTCTTT

j_gene: TRBJ2-1
abundance: once
v_gene: TRBV11-2
d_gene: NA
CDR3aa: CASSLGAYNEQFF
CDR3nt: TGTGCCAGCAGCTTAGGCGCCTACAATGAGCAGTTCTTC

j_gene: TRBJ1-1
abundance: NA
v_gene: TRBV15
d_gene: NA
CDR3aa: CATSRDLGATEAFF
CDR3nt: TGTGCCACCAGCAGAGATCTGGGGGCGACTGAAGCTTTCTTT

j_gene: TRBJ2-3
abundance: NA
v_gene: TRBV19
d_gene: TRBD2
CDR3aa: CASSGTSGTDTQYF
CDR3nt: TGTGCCAGTAGTGGGACTAGCGGCACAGATACGCAGTATTTT